Given below is one TCR beta chain in context. The V gene's germline CDR1 is MDHEN and CDR2 SYDVKM. The CDR3 contains 16 residues. This specimen belongs to a study of tumor-infiltrating lymphocytes in oesophageal squamous cell carcinoma. Each CDR3 protein is one row after TCRdb ran MiXCR on the PCR reads. Of about 15,000 distinct CDR3 sequences listed, 50% were seen once; the top ten hold 16%. The rearrangement joins TRBV28 to TRBJ2-1; 8 positions agree with TRBD2. The J call is uncertain, as TRBJ2-7 better fits the DNA end. Input material: esophageal tumor tissue. This clonotype was sampled from a male donor with esophageal squamous cell carcinoma. DNA of the CDR3: TGTGCCAGCAGTTTATTGGGACTAGTCCACTCCTACGAGCAGTACTTC. Translating gives CASSLLGLVHSYEQYF.